This T cell receptor (beta chain) is drawn from a study of control samples from healthy donors and cancer patients. Repertoires were generated with immunoSEQ multiplex PCR, while TCRdb's copy carries only in-frame clones and drops some. The data contain around 170,000 clones, roughly 88% of them seen just once; the ten biggest clones take up under 5%. Trimming took 3 bases from V and 0 from J, leaving 11 bases between them. This CDR3 has 16 amino acids. The germline V gene encodes CDR1 KGHDR and CDR2 SFDVKD. The genes are TRBV24-1 and TRBJ2-1; a possible D gene is TRBD2 (6 bases). Sequenced sample: blood. This sequence was found in a woman in her 30s in good health. CDR3 residues: CATSDSGLSSYNEQFF. The CDR3 coding sequence is TGTGCCACCAGTGATAGCGGGTTAAGCTCCTACAATGAGCAGTTCTTC.